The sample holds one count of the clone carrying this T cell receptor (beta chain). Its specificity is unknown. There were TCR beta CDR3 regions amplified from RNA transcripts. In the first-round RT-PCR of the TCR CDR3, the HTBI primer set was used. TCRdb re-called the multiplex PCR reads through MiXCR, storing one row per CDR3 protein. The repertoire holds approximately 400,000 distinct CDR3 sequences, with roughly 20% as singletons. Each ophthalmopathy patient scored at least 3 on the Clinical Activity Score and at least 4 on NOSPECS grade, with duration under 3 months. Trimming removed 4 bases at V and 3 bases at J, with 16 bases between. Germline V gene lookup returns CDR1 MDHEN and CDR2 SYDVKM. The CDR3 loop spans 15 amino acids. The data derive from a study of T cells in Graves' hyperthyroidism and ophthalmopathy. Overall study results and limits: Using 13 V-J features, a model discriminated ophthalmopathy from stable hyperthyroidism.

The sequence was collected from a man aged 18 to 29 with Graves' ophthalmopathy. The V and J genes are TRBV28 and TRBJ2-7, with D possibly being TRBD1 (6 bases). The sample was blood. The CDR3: CASSSFSRGHYEQYF. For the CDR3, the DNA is TGTGCCAGCAGTTCTTTCAGCAGGGGACACTACGAGCAGTACTTC.